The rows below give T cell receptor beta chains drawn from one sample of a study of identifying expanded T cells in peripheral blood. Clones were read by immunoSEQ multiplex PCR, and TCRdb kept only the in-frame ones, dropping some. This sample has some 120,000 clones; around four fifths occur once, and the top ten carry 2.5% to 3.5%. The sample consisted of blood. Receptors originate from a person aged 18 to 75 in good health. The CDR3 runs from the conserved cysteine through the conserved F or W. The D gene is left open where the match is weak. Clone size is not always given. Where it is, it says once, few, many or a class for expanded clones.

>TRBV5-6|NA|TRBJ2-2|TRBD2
TGTGCCAGCAGCTTTAGGGTCCTAGCGGGGGACACCGGGGAGCTGTTTTTT
CASSFRVLAGDTGELFF
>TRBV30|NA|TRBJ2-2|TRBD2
TGTGCCTGGATTATGTCACTCTCTAGCGGGGCACACACCGGGGAGCTGTTTTTT
CAWIMSLSSGAHTGELFF
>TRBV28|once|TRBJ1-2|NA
TGTGCCAGCAGTTTAGGGGGAAACTATGGCTACACCTTC
CASSLGGNYGYTF
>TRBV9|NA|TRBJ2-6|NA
TGTGCCAGCAGCGTGGAATCTAGGTCGGGGGCCAACGTCCTGACTTTC
CASSVESRSGANVLTF
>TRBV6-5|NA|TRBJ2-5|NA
TGTGCCAGCAGTTACGGGGTAGAGACCCAGTACTTC
CASSYGVETQYF
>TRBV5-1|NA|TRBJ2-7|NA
TGCGCCAGCAGCTTGAGGCGAAACTACGAGCAGTACTTC
CASSLRRNYEQYF
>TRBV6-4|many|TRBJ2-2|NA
TGTGCCAGCAGTGACAGGGACACCGGGGAGCTGTTTTTT
CASSDRDTGELFF
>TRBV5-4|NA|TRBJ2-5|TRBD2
TGTGCCAGCAGCTTATGGACTAGAATGGAGACCCAGTACTTC
CASSLWTRMETQYF
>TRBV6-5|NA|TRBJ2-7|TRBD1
TGTGCCAGCTCCGGGACAGAGACCTACGAGCAGTACTTC
CASSGTETYEQYF
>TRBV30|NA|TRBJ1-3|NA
TGTGCCTGGAGCGCGGGAAACACCATATATTTT
CAWSAGNTIYF
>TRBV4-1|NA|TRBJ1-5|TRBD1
TGCGCCAGCAGCCAAAGATGGACAGGAATCCTTGGACAGCCCCAGCATTTT
CASSQRWTGILGQPQHF
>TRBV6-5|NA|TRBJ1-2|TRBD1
TGTGCCAGCAAGCAGGGGGCTAACTATGGCTACACCTTC
CASKQGANYGYTF
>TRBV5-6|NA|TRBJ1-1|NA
TGTGCCAGCAGCTTGATGGGAGGGTGGGCGAACACTGAAGCTTTCTTT
CASSLMGGWANTEAFF
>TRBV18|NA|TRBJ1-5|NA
TGTGCCAGCTCACCGGCAGGGGCGATCAATCAGCCCCAGCATTTT
CASSPAGAINQPQHF
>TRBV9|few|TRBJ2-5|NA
TGTGCCAGCAGCCCAGGGGTAGGGGAGGGGACCCAGTACTTC
CASSPGVGEGTQYF
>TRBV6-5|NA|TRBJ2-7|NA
TGTGCCAGCAGTTCCCAGGGCCACGAGCAGTACTTC
CASSSQGHEQYF
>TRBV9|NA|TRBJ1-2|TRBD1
TGTGCCAGCAGCGCAACCGGGACAGGGGCCATTGGGGATGGCTACACCTTC
CASSATGTGAIGDGYTF
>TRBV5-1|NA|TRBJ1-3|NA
TGCGCCAGCAGCTTGGTGGAGGGGGCTGGAAACACCATATATTTT
CASSLVEGAGNTIYF
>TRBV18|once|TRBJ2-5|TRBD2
TGTGCCAGCTCACCAGTCCCCGGGACTACCCCGGAAGAGACCCAGTACTTC
CASSPVPGTTPEETQYF
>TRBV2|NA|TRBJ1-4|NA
TGTGCCAGCAGTGAACGAGGAGGAAATGAAAAACTGTTTTTT
CASSERGGNEKLFF
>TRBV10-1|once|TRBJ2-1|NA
TGCGCCAGCAGTGAGTCGATTGTGCGGGGAGAGCAGTTCTTC
CASSESIVRGEQFF
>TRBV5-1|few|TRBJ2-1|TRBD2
TGCGCCAGCAGTAAAGCAGCGGGGGATGAGCAGTTCTTC
CASSKAAGDEQFF
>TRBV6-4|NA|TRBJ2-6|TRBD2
TGTGCCAGCGGTGGCGGCGGGGGAGTATCTGGGGCCAACGTCCTGACTTTC
CASGGGGGVSGANVLTF
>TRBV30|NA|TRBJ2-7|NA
TGTGCCTGGAGTCCGTCCGCCCCCAAGCAGTACTTC
CAWSPSAPKQYF
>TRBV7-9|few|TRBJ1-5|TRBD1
TGTGCCAGCAGCCGGGGGGGACAGGGTTGGAATCAGCCCCAGCATTTT
CASSRGGQGWNQPQHF
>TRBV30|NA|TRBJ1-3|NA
TGTGCCTGGAACAGCCTCTCTGGAAACACCATATATTTT
CAWNSLSGNTIYF
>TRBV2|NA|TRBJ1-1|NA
TGTGCCAGCATCCAGCCAGGGAACACTGAAGCTTTCTTT
CASIQPGNTEAFF
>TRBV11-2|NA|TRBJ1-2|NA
TGTGCCAGCAGCTCCGGTCCTCCTAACTATGGCTACACCTTC
CASSSGPPNYGYTF
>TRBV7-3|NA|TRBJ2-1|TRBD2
TGTGCCAGCAGCCAATCCCCCCTAGCGGGGGACTACAATGAGCAGTTCTTC
CASSQSPLAGDYNEQFF
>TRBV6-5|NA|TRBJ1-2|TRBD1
TGTGCCAGCAGTCTTTTGACAGGGAGAAACTATGGCTACACCTTC
CASSLLTGRNYGYTF
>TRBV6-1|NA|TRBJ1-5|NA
TGTGCCAGCAGTGAAGGGGTCAATCAGCCCCAGCATTTT
CASSEGVNQPQHF
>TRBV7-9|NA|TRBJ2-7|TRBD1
TGTGCCAGCAGCCCGGACAGGGGCGAGCAGTACTTC
CASSPDRGEQYF
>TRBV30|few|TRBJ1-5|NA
TGTGCCTGGAGTGGACAGCTAAATCAGCCCCAGCATTTT
CAWSGQLNQPQHF
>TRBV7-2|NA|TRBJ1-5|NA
TGTGCCAGCAGCGTCCCCGGGGGGAGCAATCAGCCCCAGCATTTT
CASSVPGGSNQPQHF
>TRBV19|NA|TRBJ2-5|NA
TGTGCCACCACTGCCCGATCGGTCGGAGAGACCCAGTACTTC
CATTARSVGETQYF
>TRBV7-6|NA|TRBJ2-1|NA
TGTGCCAGCAGCTCCCGTCCGGGGGATATATCCTACAATGAGCAGTTCTTC
CASSSRPGDISYNEQFF
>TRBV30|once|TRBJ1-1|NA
TGTGCCTGGAAATCCCTGACAGCCCTCTTGGCCACTGAAGCTTTCTTT
CAWKSLTALLATEAFF
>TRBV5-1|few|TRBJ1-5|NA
TGCGCCAGCAGCTTTACAGGGTCGAGTGATCAGCCCCAGCATTTT
CASSFTGSSDQPQHF
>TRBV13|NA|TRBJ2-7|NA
TGTGCCAGCAGCTTGTCAGACGAGCAGTACTTC
CASSLSDEQYF
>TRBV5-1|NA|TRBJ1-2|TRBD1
TGCGCCAGCAGCCTGGACAGGGGTAAGAATGGCTACACCTTC
CASSLDRGKNGYTF
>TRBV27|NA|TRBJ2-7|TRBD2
TGTGCCAGCAGTACGGGACTAGCGGGGCTCAGCTCCTACGAGCAGTACTTC
CASSTGLAGLSSYEQYF
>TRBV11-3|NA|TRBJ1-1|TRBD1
TGTGCCAGCAGCCCAGGGACAGGGAACACTGAAGCTTTCTTT
CASSPGTGNTEAFF
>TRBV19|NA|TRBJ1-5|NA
TGTGCCAGTAGTCCCGACCGAACAGGGCTTTATCAGCCCCAGCATTTT
CASSPDRTGLYQPQHF